This TCR beta chain was identified during a study of shared clonotypes between healthy human individuals. Naive CD8 isolation took CD45RO-negative cells positively selected for CCR7 and excluded terminally differentiated effector memory CD45RA+ cells. Per the germline V gene, CDR1 is LGHNA and CDR2 is YNFKEQ. With 5 bases clipped from V and 4 bases from J, the junction kept 4 bases outside the gene matches. This CDR3 has 14 amino acids. This clone appeared a single time. TCRdb's table, derived via immunoSEQ multiplex PCR, lists solely in-frame clones and lacks some. The profile shows around 600,000 clones, about 95% of them singletons.

The clonotype was recovered from a woman in her 30s in good health. The sequenced material came from naive CD8+ T cells sorted from blood. This chain connects TRBV4-2 to TRBJ2-3; 9 nucleotides line up with TRBD2. The CDR3 protein is CASSAAGGADTQYF. The CDR3, as DNA: TGTGCCAGCAGCGCGGCGGGAGGGGCAGATACGCAGTATTTT.